This paragraph covers one T cell receptor beta chain sequence. The antigen is unknown. Patients who had autoimmune disease history or got systemic immunosuppression were left out. The data are from a study of OX40 agonist ivuxolimab in advanced cancers. The wider study: The dose-escalation cohort was roughly 83% male, with a mean age of around 54 years, ranging roughly 23 to 79. Study-wide results and limits: Antigen specificity was not determined for the expanded peripheral T cells. Dose levels from 0.1 to 3.0 mg/kg saw CD4+ and CD8+ blood T cells expand clonally by week 6.

The CDR3 has 13 amino acids. CDR1 and CDR2 from the germline V gene are LGHNA and YNFKEQ. Trimming stripped 1 base from V and 5 bases from J, with 9 bases between. Assay: immunoSEQ multiplex PCR; the TCRdb copy retains only in-frame clones and omits some. The repertoire holds some 61,000 clones, with 77% as singletons. The sequencing here drew on CD4+ or CD8+ T cells sorted from blood, taken in a trial of the OX40 agonist ivuxolimab. The TCR originated in an adult with an advanced solid tumor such as melanoma, head and neck, liver or kidney cancer. The V gene is TRBV4-2, the J gene TRBJ2-7; D is unclear. Written as DNA, the CDR3 is TGTGCCAGCAGCCAAGTGGAAGTGGACGAGCAGTACTTC. Its translation is CASSQVEVDEQYF.